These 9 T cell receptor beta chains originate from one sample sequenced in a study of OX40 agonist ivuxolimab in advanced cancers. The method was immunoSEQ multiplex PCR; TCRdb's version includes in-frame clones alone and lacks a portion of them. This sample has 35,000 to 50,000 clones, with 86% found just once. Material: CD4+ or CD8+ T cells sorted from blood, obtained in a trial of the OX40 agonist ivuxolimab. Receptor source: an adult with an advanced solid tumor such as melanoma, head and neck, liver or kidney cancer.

CDR3 in DNA: TGTGCCAGCAGTCTCGGGACGGATCGCCGCTACAATGAGCAGTTCTTC. Its translation is CASSLGTDRRYNEQFF. The V gene is TRBV6-6, the J gene TRBJ2-1; either TRBD1 or TRBD2 may supply D (5 bases each). Trimming removed 5 bases from V and 3 bases from J, with 17 bases in between. The CDR3 runs 16 residues. Germline CDR1 MNHNY, CDR2 SVGAGI (reference sequence).

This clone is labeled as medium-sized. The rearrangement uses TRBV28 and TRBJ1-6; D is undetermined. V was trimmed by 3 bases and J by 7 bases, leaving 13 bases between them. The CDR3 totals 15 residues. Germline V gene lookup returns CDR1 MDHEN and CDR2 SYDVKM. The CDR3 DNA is TGTGCCAGCAGTTTTTTGGACTCGGGGAATTCACCCCTCCACTTT. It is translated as CASSFLDSGNSPLHF.

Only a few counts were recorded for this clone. The CDR3 region is CASSNGMRNTGELFF. As DNA, the CDR3 is TGTGCCAGCAGCAATGGGATGCGCAACACCGGGGAGCTGTTTTTT. The V call is TRBV21-1, the J call TRBJ2-2. TRBV21-1 constitutes a pseudogene. This CDR3 contains 15 residues.

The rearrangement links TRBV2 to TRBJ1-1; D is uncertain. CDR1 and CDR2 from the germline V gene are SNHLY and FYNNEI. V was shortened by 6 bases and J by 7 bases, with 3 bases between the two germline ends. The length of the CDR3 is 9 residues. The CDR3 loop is CASRDEAFF. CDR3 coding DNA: TGTGCCAGCAGAGATGAAGCTTTCTTT.

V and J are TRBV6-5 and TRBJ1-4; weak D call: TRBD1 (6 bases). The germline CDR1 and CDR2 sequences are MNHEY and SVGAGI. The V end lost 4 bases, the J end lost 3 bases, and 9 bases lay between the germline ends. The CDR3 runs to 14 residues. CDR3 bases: TGTGCCAGCAGTTCGACAGGACCTAATGAAAAACTGTTTTTT. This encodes CASSSTGPNEKLFF.

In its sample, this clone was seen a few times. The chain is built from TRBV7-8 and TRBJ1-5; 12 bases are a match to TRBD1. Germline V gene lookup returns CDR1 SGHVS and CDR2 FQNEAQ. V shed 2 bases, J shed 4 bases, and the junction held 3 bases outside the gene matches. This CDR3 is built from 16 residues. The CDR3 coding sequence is TGTGCCAGCAGCTTATGGGGACAGGGGGCAAATCAGCCCCAGCATTTT. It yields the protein CASSLWGQGANQPQHF.

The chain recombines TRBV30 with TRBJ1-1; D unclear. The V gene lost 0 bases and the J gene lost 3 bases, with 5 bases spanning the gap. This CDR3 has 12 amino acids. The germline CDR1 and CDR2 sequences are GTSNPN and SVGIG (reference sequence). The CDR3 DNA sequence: TGTGCCTGGAGTGTAAGGTACACTGAAGCTTTCTTT. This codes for CAWSVRYTEAFF.

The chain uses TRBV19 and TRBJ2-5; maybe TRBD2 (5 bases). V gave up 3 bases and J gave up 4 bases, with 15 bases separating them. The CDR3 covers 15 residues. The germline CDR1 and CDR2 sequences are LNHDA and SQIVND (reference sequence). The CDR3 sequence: CASSIGASNLETQYF. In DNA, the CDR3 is TGTGCCAGTAGTATCGGTGCTAGCAACTTAGAGACCCAGTACTTC.

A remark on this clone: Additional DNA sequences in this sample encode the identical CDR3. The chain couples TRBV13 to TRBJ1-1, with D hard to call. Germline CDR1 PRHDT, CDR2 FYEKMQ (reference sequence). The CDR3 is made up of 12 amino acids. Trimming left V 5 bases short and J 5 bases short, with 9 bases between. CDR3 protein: CASSPGGTEAFF. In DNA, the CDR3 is TGTGCCAGCAGCCCCGGTGGAACTGAAGCTTTCTTT. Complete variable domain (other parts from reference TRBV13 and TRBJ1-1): AAGVIQSPRHLIKEKRETATLKCYPIPRHDTVYWYQQGPGQDPQFLISFYEKMQSDKGSIPDRFSAQQFSDYHSELNMSSLELGDSALYFCASSPGGTEAFFGQGTRLTVV.